This passage covers 12 T cell receptor beta chains from one sample sequenced in a study of cytomegalovirus exposure and HLA in healthy donors. The PCR made use of 60 Vbeta and 13 Jbeta primers. TCRdb's copy holds only in-frame clones and misses some; the assay was immunoSEQ multiplex PCR. Of about 130,000 clones listed, 70% to 90% are singletons. Sequenced input: PBMCs. The receptors were sampled from a man aged 18 to 30 in good health and CMV-seropositive.

The V and J genes are TRBV7-2 and TRBJ1-5, with D maybe TRBD1 (5 bases). The V gene's germline CDR1 is SGHTA and CDR2 FQGNSA. Trimming pared 6 bases from V and 1 base from J, leaving 10 bases between. The CDR3 consists of 14 residues. DNA of the CDR3: TGTGCCAGCAGTTCGGGACTGAGCAATCAGCCCCAGCATTTT. Translating it yields CASSSGLSNQPQHF. The full variable domain, its missing parts supplied by reference TRBV7-2 and TRBJ1-5, is GAGVSQSPSNKVTEKGKDVELRCDPISGHTALYWYRQSLGQGLEFLIYFQGNSAPDKSGLPSDRFSAERTGGSVSTLTIQRTQQEDSAVYLCASSSGLSNQPQHFGDGTRLSIL.

This clone occurred many times. The DNA of the CDR3 is TGTGCCAGCAGCCCTACGGCGGGGGGTCTCAATGAGCAGTTCTTC. Translating it yields CASSPTAGGLNEQFF. V is TRBV6-4 and J is TRBJ2-1; 8 bases line up with TRBD2. The CDR3 consists of 15 residues. V gave up 6 bases and J gave up 6 bases; unmatched junction bases: 10. The germline CDR1 and CDR2 sequences are MRHNA and SNTAGT.

The chain has TRBV27 and TRBJ2-1; 8 bases are a match to TRBD2. The germline CDR1 and CDR2 sequences are MNHEY and SMNVEV (reference sequence). The length of the CDR3 is 16 residues. The trim removed 2 bases at V and 4 bases at J, leaving 7 bases unmatched. The CDR3 protein is CASSLSSGAIYNEQFF. The CDR3 DNA follows: TGTGCCAGCAGTTTAAGTAGCGGGGCAATTTACAATGAGCAGTTCTTC.

The chain couples TRBV10-3 to TRBJ2-1, with a tentative D call TRBD2 (6 bases). In germline, CDR1 is ENHRY, CDR2 SYGVKD. V dropped 7 bases and J dropped 8 bases, with 12 bases sitting between them. The CDR3 loop spans 12 amino acids. For the CDR3, the DNA is TGTGCCATCATGGGCGGGGTCGATGAGCAGTTCTTC. It yields the protein CAIMGGVDEQFF.

A single count supports this clone. This chain's CDR3 is CASSWNSGVGETQYF. Here the CDR3 DNA reads TGTGCCAGCAGCTGGAATAGCGGGGTGGGTGAGACCCAGTACTTC. V is TRBV11-1 and J is TRBJ2-5; 8 nucleotides align to TRBD2. From germline, CDR1 is SGHAT and CDR2 FQDESV (reference sequence). The CDR3 runs to 15 residues. The trim removed 4 bases at V and 5 bases at J, leaving 9 bases unmatched.

The CDR3: CASSLWSASGGLGVAYNEQFF. The CDR3 coding sequence is TGTGCCAGCAGTTTATGGAGTGCTAGCGGGGGGTTAGGGGTCGCCTACAATGAGCAGTTCTTC. V usage is TRBV27 and J usage is TRBJ2-1, with TRBD2 matching 11 bases. CDR1 and CDR2 (germline): MNHEY, SMNVEV (reference sequence). Losses at the gene ends were 1 base for V and 2 bases for J; bases not matched to a gene: 16. This CDR3 spans 21 amino acids.

The chain carries TRBV29-1 and TRBJ2-7, with D perhaps matching TRBD2 (7 bases). CDR1 and CDR2 from the germline V gene are SQVTM and ANQGSEA. CDR3 length equals 12 residues. With 6 bases removed from V and 2 bases from J, the gap between germline ends came to 11 bases. In nucleotides, the CDR3 is TGCAGCGTCACCGGGGGGCCCTACGAGCAGTACTTC. It yields the protein CSVTGGPYEQYF.

The chain combines TRBV28 with TRBJ2-7; a possible D gene is TRBD2 (6 bases). The CDR3 runs 14 residues. Looked up from germline, CDR1 is MDHEN and CDR2 is SYDVKM. Trimming took 8 bases from V and 3 from J, leaving 17 bases between them. The CDR3 DNA sequence: TGTGCCAGCGGAGGGTCGGACCCAAACTACGAGCAGTACTTC. It yields the protein CASGGSDPNYEQYF.

The rearrangement links TRBV7-9 to TRBJ1-1; D unresolved. The length of the CDR3 is 14 residues. The V gene lost 5 bases and the J gene lost 1 base, with 11 bases spanning the gap. Per the germline V gene, CDR1 is SEHNR and CDR2 is FQNEAQ (reference sequence). The CDR3 spells CASSLIQKNTEAFF. As DNA, the CDR3 is TGTGCCAGCAGCCTTATTCAGAAGAACACTGAAGCTTTCTTT. Based on the CDR3 plus reference TRBV7-9 and TRBJ1-1, the full variable domain is DTGVSQNPRHKITKRGQNVTFRCDPISEHNRLYWYRQTLGQGPEFLTYFQNEAQLEKSRLLSDRFSAERPKGSFSTLEIQRTEQGDSAMYLCASSLIQKNTEAFFGQGTRLTVV.

This clone was counted a single time. The rearrangement joins TRBV9 to TRBJ1-1, with a possible D match to TRBD1 (5 bases). Germline assignment: CDR1 SGDLS and CDR2 YYNGEE. Between the trimmed V and J ends, which lost 3 bases and 5 bases, there was a span of 11 bases. The CDR3 loop spans 13 amino acids. CDR3 amino acids: CASSDLDKTEAFF. CDR3 nucleotide sequence: TGTGCCAGCAGCGATTTGGACAAGACTGAAGCTTTCTTT.

This clone came up a few times. CDR3 sequence: CASSVRNYGYTF. Here the CDR3 DNA reads TGTGCCAGCAGTGTCCGTAACTATGGCTACACCTTC. The rearrangement uses TRBV2 and TRBJ1-2, with D hard to call. Germline V lookup: CDR1 SNHLY, CDR2 FYNNEI. Trimming pared 4 bases from V and 1 base from J, leaving 4 bases between. The CDR3 extends over 12 amino acids.

This chain uses TRBV5-4 with TRBJ1-2, with 9 bases fitting TRBD1. The CDR3 extends over 12 amino acids. The germline V gene encodes CDR1 SGHNT and CDR2 YYREEE (reference sequence). The V gene end was trimmed by 3 bases and the J gene end by 8 bases; junction bases not matched to a gene: 2. Here the CDR3 reads CASSSTGGGYTF. The DNA for the CDR3 is TGTGCCAGCAGCTCGACAGGGGGGGGCTACACCTTC.